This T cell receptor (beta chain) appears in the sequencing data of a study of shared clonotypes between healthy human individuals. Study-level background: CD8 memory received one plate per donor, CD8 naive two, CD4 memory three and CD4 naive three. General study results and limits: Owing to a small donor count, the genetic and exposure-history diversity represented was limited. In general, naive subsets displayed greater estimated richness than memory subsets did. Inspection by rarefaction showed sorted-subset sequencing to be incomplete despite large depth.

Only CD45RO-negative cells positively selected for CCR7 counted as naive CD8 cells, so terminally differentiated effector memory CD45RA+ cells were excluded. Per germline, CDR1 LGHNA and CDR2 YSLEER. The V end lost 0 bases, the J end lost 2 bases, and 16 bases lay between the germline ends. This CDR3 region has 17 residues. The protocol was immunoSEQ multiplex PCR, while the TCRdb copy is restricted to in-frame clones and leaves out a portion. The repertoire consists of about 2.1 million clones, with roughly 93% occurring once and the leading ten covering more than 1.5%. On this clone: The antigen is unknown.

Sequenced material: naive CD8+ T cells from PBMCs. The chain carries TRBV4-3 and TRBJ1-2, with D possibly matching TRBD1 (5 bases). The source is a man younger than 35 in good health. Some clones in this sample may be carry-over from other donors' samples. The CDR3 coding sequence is TGCGCCAGCAGCCAAGAAGAACCCTCGCGGGGGAACTATGGCTACACCTTC. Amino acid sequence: CASSQEEPSRGNYGYTF.